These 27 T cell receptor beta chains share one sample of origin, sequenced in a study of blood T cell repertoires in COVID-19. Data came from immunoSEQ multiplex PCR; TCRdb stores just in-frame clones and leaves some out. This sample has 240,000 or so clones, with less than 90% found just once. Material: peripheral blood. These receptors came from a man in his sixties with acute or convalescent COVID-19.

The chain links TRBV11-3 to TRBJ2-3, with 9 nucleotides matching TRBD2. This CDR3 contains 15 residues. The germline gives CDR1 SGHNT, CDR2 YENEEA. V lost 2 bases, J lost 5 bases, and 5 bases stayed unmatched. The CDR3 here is CASSLIAGVLDTQYF. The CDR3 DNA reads TGTGCCAGCAGCTTAATAGCGGGAGTGTTAGATACGCAGTATTTT.

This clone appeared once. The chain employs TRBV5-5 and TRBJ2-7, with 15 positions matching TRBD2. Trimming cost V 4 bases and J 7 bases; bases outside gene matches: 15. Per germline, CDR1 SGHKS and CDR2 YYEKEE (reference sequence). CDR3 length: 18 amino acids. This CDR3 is CASSLGLAGGPSLREQYF. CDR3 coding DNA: TGTGCCAGCAGCCTCGGACTAGCGGGAGGGCCCTCGCTACGGGAGCAGTACTTC.

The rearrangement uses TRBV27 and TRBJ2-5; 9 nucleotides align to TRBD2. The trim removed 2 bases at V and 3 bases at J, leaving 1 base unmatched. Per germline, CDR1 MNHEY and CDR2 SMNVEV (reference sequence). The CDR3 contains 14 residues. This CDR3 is CASSLRLAEETQYF. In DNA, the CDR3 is TGTGCCAGCAGTTTAAGACTAGCGGAAGAGACCCAGTACTTC.

DNA of the CDR3: TGTGCCAGCAGCCCCGGTAGCGGGAGGGCCTTGGGTGAGCAGTTCTTC. This codes for CASSPGSGRALGEQFF. The chain couples TRBV7-9 to TRBJ2-1, with TRBD2 identical over 11 bases. V was pared by 5 bases and J by 9 bases, with 12 bases of the junction left unmatched. Per the germline V gene, CDR1 is SEHNR and CDR2 is FQNEAQ (reference sequence). This CDR3 comprises 16 residues.

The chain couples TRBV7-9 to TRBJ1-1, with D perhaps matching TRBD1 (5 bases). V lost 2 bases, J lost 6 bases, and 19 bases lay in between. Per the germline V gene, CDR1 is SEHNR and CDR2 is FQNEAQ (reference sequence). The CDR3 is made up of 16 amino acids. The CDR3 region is CASSLSPTGGKSEAFF. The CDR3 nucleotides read TGTGCCAGCAGCTTAAGCCCAACCGGGGGAAAGTCTGAAGCTTTCTTT. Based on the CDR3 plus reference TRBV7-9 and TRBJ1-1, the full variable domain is DTGVSQNPRHKITKRGQNVTFRCDPISEHNRLYWYRQTLGQGPEFLTYFQNEAQLEKSRLLSDRFSAERPKGSFSTLEIQRTEQGDSAMYLCASSLSPTGGKSEAFFGQGTRLTVV.

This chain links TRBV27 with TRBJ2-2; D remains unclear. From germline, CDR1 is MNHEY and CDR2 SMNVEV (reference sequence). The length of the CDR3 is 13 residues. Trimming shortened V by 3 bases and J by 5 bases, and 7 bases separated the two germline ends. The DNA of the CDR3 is TGTGCCAGCAGTTTGGGCCGAACCGGGGAGCTGTTTTTT. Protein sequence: CASSLGRTGELFF.

Here the CDR3 DNA reads TGTGCCAGCAGCTTCATTCACAGGAACACTGAAGCTTTCTTT. Residues: CASSFIHRNTEAFF. The chain couples TRBV14 to TRBJ1-1; D unresolved. This CDR3 comprises 14 residues. Trimming removed 5 bases from V and 1 base from J, with 11 bases in between. Germline assignment: CDR1 SGHDN and CDR2 FVKESK.

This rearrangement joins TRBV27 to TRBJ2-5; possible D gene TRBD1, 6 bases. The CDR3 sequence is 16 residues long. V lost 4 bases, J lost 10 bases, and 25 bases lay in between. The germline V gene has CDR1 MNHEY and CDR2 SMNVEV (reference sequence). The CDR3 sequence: CASSYSPGQARGGQYF. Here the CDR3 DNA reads TGTGCCAGCAGTTACTCGCCGGGGCAGGCAAGAGGGGGCCAGTACTTC.

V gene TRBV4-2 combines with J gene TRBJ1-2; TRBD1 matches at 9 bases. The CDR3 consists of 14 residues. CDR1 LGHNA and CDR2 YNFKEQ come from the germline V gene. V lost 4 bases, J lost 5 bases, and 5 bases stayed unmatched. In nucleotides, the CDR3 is TGTGCCAGCAGCCCGGGGGACAGGGATTATGGCTACACCTTC. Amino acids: CASSPGDRDYGYTF.

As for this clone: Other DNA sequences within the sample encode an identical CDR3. The DNA of the CDR3 is TGCGCCAGCAGCCAAGCCTTAGCGGGGGGCTACGAGCAGTACTTC. Translated: CASSQALAGGYEQYF. The V and J genes are TRBV4-3 and TRBJ2-7, with TRBD2 matching 10 bases. The germline gives CDR1 LGHNA, CDR2 YSLEER. V trimming: 1 base; J trimming: 3 bases; junction bases outside the gene matches: 3. The CDR3 spans 15 residues.

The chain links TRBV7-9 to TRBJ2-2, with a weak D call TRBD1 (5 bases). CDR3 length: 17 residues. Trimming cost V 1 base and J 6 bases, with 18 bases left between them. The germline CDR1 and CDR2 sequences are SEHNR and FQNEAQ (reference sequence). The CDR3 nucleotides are TGTGCCAGCAGCTTAGTCTACAGGAGCCTCGACGCCGGGGAGCTGTTTTTT. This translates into CASSLVYRSLDAGELFF.

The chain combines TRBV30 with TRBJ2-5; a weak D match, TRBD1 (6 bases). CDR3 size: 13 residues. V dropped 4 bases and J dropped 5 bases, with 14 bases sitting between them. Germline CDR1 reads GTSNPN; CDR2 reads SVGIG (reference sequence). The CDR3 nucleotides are TGTGCCTGGAATACACAGGGAGCGGAGACCCAGTACTTC. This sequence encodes CAWNTQGAETQYF.

For the CDR3, the DNA is TGCGCCAGCAGCTTGGCCGGGCAGGGGGACAATTCACCCCTCCACTTT. Amino acid sequence: CASSLAGQGDNSPLHF. The chain recombines TRBV5-1 with TRBJ1-6; 7 bases fit TRBD1. Germline loops: CDR1 SGHRS, CDR2 YFSETQ. The CDR3 runs to 16 residues. Trimming removed 0 bases from V and 7 bases from J; junction bases left unmatched: 7.

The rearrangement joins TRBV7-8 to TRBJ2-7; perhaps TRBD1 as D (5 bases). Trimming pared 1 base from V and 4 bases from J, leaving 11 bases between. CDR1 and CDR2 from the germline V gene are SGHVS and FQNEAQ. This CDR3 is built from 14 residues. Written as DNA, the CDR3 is TGTGCCAGCAGCTTAGTTGGACAAAGGTACGAGCAGTACTTC. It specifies CASSLVGQRYEQYF.

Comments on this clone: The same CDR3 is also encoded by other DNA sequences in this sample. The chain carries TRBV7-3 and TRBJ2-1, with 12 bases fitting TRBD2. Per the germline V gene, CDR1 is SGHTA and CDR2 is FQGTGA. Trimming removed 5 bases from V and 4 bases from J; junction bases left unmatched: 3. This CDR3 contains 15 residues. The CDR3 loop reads CASSPGLAGYNEQFF. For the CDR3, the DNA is TGTGCCAGCAGCCCCGGACTAGCGGGATACAATGAGCAGTTCTTC.

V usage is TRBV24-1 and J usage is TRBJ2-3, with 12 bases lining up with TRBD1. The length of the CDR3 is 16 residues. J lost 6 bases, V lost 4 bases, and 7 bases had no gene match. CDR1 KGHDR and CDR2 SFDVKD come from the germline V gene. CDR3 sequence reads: CATSDPGQGAWDTQYF. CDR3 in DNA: TGTGCCACCAGTGACCCGGGACAGGGGGCATGGGATACGCAGTATTTT.

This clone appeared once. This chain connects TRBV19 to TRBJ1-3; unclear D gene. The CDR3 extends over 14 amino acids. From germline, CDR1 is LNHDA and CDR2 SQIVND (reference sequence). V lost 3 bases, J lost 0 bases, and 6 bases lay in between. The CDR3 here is CASSIVSSGNTIYF. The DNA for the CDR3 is TGTGCCAGTAGTATCGTGAGCTCTGGAAACACCATATATTTT.

The CDR3 loop is CSASLIAGLTDTQYF. As DNA, the CDR3 is TGCAGTGCTAGTCTTATAGCGGGATTAACAGATACGCAGTATTTT. The chain links TRBV20-1 to TRBJ2-3, with 8 positions matching TRBD2. The CDR3 spans 15 residues. V lost 3 bases, J lost 3 bases, and 8 bases stayed unmatched. Germline V gene data show CDR1 as DFQATT and CDR2 as SNEGSKA (reference sequence).

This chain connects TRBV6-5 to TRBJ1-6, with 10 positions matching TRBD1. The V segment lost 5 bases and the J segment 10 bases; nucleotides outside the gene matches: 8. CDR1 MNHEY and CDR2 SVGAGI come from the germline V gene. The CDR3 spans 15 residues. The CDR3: CASSRRDRGGSPLHF. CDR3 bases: TGTGCCAGCAGTCGCCGGGACAGGGGCGGATCACCCCTCCACTTT.

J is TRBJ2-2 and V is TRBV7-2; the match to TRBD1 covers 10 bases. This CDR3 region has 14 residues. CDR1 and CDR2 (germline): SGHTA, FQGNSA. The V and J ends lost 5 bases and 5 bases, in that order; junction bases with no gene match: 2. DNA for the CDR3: TGTGCCAGCAGCGCGGACAGGGGGACCGGGGAGCTGTTTTTT. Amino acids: CASSADRGTGELFF.

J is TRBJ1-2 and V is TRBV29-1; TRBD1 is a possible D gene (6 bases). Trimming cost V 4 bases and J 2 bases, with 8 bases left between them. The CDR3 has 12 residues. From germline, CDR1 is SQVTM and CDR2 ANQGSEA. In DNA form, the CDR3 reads TGCAGCGTTGGCGACAGGAACTATGGCTACACCTTC. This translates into CSVGDRNYGYTF.

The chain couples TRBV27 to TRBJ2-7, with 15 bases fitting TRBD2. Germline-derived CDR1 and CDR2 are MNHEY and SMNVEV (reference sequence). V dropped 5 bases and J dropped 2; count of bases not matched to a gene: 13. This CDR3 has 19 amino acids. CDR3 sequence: CASSPNPGLAGGGPYEQYF. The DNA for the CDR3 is TGTGCCAGCAGTCCAAACCCGGGACTAGCGGGAGGCGGTCCCTACGAGCAGTACTTC.

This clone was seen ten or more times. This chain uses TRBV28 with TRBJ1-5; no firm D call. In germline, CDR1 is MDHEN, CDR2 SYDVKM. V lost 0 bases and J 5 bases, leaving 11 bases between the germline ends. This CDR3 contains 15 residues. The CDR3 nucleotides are TGTGCCAGCAGTTTATGGGCAGAGCGAGATCAGCCCCAGCATTTT. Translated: CASSLWAERDQPQHF.

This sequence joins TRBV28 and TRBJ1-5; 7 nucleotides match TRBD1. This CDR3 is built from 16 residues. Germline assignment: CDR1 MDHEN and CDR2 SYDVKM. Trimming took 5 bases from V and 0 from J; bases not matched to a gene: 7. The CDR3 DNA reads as TGTGCCAGCAGTCCAAGACAGGGAGGTAGCAATCAGCCCCAGCATTTT. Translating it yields CASSPRQGGSNQPQHF. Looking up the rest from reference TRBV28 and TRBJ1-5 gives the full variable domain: DVKVTQSSRYLVKRTGEKVFLECVQDMDHENMFWYRQDPGLGLRLIYFSYDVKMKEKGDIPEGYSVSREKKERFSLILESASTNQTSMYLCASSPRQGGSNQPQHFGDGTRLSIL.

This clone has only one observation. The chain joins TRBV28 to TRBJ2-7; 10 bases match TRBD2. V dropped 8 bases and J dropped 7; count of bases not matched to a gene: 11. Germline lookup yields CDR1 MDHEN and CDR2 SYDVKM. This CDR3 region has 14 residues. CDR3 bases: TGTGCCAGCTCAGAGAGCGGGAGGGATTGGGAGCAGTACTTC. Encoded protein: CASSESGRDWEQYF.

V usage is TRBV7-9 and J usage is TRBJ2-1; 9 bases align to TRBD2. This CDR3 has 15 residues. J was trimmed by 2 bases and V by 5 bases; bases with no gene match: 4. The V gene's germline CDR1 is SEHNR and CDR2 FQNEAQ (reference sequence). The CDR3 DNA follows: TGTGCCAGCAGCCCGGTAGCGGGAGCCTACAATGAGCAGTTCTTC. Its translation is CASSPVAGAYNEQFF. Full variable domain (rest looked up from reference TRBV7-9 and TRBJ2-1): DTGVSQNPRHKITKRGQNVTFRCDPISEHNRLYWYRQTLGQGPEFLTYFQNEAQLEKSRLLSDRFSAERPKGSFSTLEIQRTEQGDSAMYLCASSPVAGAYNEQFFGPGTRLTVL.

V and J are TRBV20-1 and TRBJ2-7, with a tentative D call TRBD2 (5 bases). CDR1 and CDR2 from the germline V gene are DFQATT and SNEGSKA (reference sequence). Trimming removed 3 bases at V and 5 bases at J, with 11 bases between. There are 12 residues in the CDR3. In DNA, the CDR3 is TGCAGTGCTAGTATCGGGGAAGACGAGCAGTACTTC. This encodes CSASIGEDEQYF.